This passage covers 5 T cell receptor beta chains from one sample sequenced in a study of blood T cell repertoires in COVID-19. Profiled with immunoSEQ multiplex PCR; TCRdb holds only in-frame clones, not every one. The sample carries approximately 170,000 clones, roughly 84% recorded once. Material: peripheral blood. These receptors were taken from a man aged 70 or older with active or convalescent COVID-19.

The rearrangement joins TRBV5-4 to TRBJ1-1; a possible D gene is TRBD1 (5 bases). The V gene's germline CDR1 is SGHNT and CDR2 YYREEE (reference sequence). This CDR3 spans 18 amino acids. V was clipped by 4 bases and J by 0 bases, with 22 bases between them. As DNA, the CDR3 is TGTGCCAGCAGCACGGGACTGGCGAGACGTACGATGAACACTGAAGCTTTCTTT. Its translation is CASSTGLARRTMNTEAFF.

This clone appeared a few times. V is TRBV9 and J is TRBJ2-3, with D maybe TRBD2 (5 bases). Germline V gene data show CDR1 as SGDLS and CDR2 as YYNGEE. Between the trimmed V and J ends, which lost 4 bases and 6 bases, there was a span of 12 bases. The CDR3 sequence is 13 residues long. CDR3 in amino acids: CASSRGPSDTQYF. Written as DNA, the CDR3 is TGTGCCAGCAGCAGAGGGCCTTCGGATACGCAGTATTTT.

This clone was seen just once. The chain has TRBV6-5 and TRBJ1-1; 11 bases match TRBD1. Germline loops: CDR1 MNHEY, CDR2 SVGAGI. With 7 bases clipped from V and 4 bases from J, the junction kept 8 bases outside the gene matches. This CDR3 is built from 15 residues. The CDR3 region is CASKKTGTGGTEAFF. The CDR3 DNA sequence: TGTGCCAGCAAAAAGACCGGGACAGGGGGCACTGAAGCTTTCTTT.

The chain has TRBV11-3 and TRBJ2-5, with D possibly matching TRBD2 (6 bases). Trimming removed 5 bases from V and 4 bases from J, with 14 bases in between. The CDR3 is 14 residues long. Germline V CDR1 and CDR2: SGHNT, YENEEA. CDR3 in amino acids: CASSPGTGGETQYF. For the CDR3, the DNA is TGTGCCAGCAGCCCCGGGACTGGCGGAGAGACCCAGTACTTC.

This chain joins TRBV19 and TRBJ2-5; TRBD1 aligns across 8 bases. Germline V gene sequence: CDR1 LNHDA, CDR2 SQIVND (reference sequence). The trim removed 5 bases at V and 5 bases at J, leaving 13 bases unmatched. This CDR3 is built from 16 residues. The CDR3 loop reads CASSGGSGGPGETQYF. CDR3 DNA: TGTGCCAGTAGTGGAGGGTCAGGGGGCCCGGGGGAGACCCAGTACTTC. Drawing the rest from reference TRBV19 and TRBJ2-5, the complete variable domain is DGGITQSPKYLFRKEGQNVTLSCEQNLNHDAMYWYRQDPGQGLRLIYYSQIVNDFQKGDIAEGYSVSREKKESFPLTVTSAQKNPTAFYLCASSGGSGGPGETQYFGPGTRLLVL.